This T cell receptor beta chain came from a study of T cell changes during pregnancy in multiple sclerosis. This clone came up once. The assay was immunoSEQ multiplex PCR, and TCRdb's table has in-frame clones only and misses some. The sample records approximately 28,000 clones, about nine tenths being singletons. The germline gives CDR1 MNHEY, CDR2 SMNVEV (reference sequence). The length of the CDR3 is 14 residues. V was clipped by 1 base and J by 5 bases, with 11 bases between them. The sequencing here drew on CD8+ T cells from peripheral blood mononuclear cells, taken in the second trimester of pregnancy. The chain is built from TRBV27 and TRBJ2-5, with D perhaps matching TRBD1 (6 bases). This clonotype was obtained from a female donor with multiple sclerosis, enrolled in a pregnancy study. CDR3 in DNA: TGTGCCAGCAGTTTATATCAGGGGTCGGAGACCCAGTACTTC. Translation: CASSLYQGSETQYF.